One T cell receptor beta chain is described in this entry. This sample is drawn from a study of control samples from healthy donors and cancer patients. The junction had 8 bases not matched to a gene; V was cut back by 4 bases and J by 0 bases. The CDR3 is made up of 18 amino acids. CDR1 and CDR2 from the germline V gene are KGHDR and SFDVKD. Assay used: immunoSEQ multiplex PCR; TCRdb lists only in-frame clones, some missing. The sample includes approximately 120,000 clones, around 94% of them seen just once. The sequenced sample was PBMCs. The sequence was obtained from a man older than 75 with head and neck cancer. The rearrangement uses TRBV24-1 and TRBJ2-6; 7 bases are a match to TRBD2. DNA for the CDR3: TGTGCCACCAGTGACCCCTCGGGGGGAGGCTCTGGGGCCAACGTCCTGACTTTC. It specifies CATSDPSGGGSGANVLTF.